This TCR beta chain came from a study of T-cell reconstitution after alpha-beta-depleted transplantation in children (TCRdb year 2016). Study-wide context: Using TCR repertoire profiling, the study followed T-cell immune reconstitution in a quantitative way in children after TCRalphabeta/CD19-depleted allogeneic hematopoietic cell transplantation. General conclusions and limits of the study: The apparently early alphabetaT-cell count recovery about two months after transplant was reportedly dependent on only several hundred rapidly expanded clones derived from non-depleted graft cells. In some patients, the high TCRbeta diversity seen at day 60 was put down to recipient T cells and intrathymic progenitors that had survived conditioning. The frequencies of hyperexpanded clones fell over the following months, and after one year, T-cell counts and TCRbeta diversity were mostly attributed to newly produced T cells.

Preparation of the library involved PCR. Instrument used: Illumina HiSeq 2500. TCR library preparation used molecular barcoding, with unique molecular identifiers applied to normalize quantification of the TCRbeta repertoire. The public reads were reprocessed in TCRdb via fastp at Q25 and MiXCR, keeping in-frame beta chains. Rows are unified per CDR3 protein, each entry keeping the most common DNA and genes. In this sample the table shows 780,000 or so distinct CDR3 sequences, approximately 15% of which occur a single time. The ten largest clones represent 5% of the sample. This clonotype was counted a few times. No antigen is known for it. Per-base qualities were not stored, and no clone one base away is much larger. The sample's treatment or condition label is to be understood as: allogeneic hematopoietic cell transplantation with graft depleted of TCRalphabeta T cells and CD19 B cells. Transplant recipients were children who received TCRalphabeta/CD19-depleted allogeneic hematopoietic cell grafts.

The V end gives up 7 bases and the J end 4 bases, leaving 7 bases in the junction not matched to a gene. CDR1 and CDR2 are read off the germline V gene as SQVTM and ANQGSEA. The CDR3 runs 14 amino acids, cysteine and phenylalanine included. The sequence is cut down to CDR3 DNA, 42 bases in frame from base 1. The receptor was isolated from a male patient aged 10-17 years who had a stem cell transplant for acute lymphoblastic leukemia, so the T cells may come from the graft donor. Sequences were derived from PBMCs, mostly from graft donor cells, sampled 360 days after TCRalphabeta/CD19-depleted stem cell transplant. The V and J genes are TRBV29-1 and TRBJ2-1, and 10 junction bases match TRBD2. For the CDR3, the sequence is CSALSGRVYNEQFF. At the DNA level, the sequence is TGCAGCGCCTTGAGCGGGAGGGTGTACAATGAGCAGTTCTTC.